This T cell receptor beta chain was captured in a study of cytomegalovirus exposure and HLA in healthy donors. Background on the study: Earlier, 100 million to 130 million unique TCR beta sequences were recovered from some 200 million T cells by an analysis. Study-wide results and caveats: TCR beta V- and J-gene trimming was later associated with a missense DCLRE1C variant. Association with HLA alleles at 0.05 false discovery rate was found for 16,951 TCR beta sequences in a later analysis.

In regard to this clone: Its cognate antigen is unknown.

The PCR used 60 Vbeta and 13 Jbeta primers. The method was immunoSEQ multiplex PCR; TCRdb's version includes in-frame clones alone and lacks a portion of them. Altogether 99,000 or so clones are present, over 80% being singletons, with the ten largest covering roughly 6.9%. The CDR3 contains 15 residues. Germline CDR1 and CDR2: MNHEY and SVGAGI. Trimming pared 7 bases from V and 0 bases from J, leaving 15 bases between. This clonotype was obtained from a man younger than 40 in good health and CMV-seropositive. Sequencing was performed on PBMCs. The chain is built from TRBV6-5 and TRBJ1-1; no clear D. The CDR3: CASTPGPGMNTEAFF. The CDR3 DNA sequence: TGTGCCAGCACCCCCGGCCCGGGAATGAACACTGAAGCTTTCTTT.